The 25 T cell receptor beta chains presented below share a single source sample, sequenced in a study of blood T cell repertoires in COVID-19. TCRdb's table, derived via immunoSEQ multiplex PCR, lists solely in-frame clones and lacks some. The table includes hundreds of thousands of clones, more than 85% detected once. Sequencing input: peripheral blood. These receptors all stem from a human donor in a cohort sampled during active COVID-19.

There are a few counts of this clone. The chain has TRBV18 and TRBJ1-6; D unresolved. This CDR3 contains 14 residues. Germline CDR1 and CDR2: KGHSH and LQKENI. The ends were cut back, 5 bases at V and 10 bases at J, with 15 bases in the middle. The CDR3 sequence is CASSRGPTGSPLHF. The CDR3 bases are TGTGCCAGCTCAAGAGGCCCCACGGGGTCACCCCTCCACTTT.

This chain joins TRBV19 and TRBJ2-2; TRBD1 agrees at 9 bases. The CDR3 length is 15 residues. Germline assignment: CDR1 LNHDA and CDR2 SQIVND (reference sequence). The trim removed 9 bases at V and 1 base at J, leaving 6 bases unmatched. This CDR3 reads CASKPGQGNTGELFF. CDR3 coding DNA: TGTGCCAGCAAACCGGGACAGGGGAACACCGGGGAGCTGTTTTTT.

This clone came up once. V usage is TRBV18 and J usage is TRBJ2-5; D is possibly TRBD2 (6 bases). From germline, CDR1 is KGHSH and CDR2 LQKENI. The V and J ends lost 0 bases and 4 bases respectively, with 9 bases between them. The CDR3 is made up of 14 amino acids. The CDR3 loop is CASSPPDGGETQYF. CDR3 sequence (DNA): TGTGCCAGCTCACCACCGGACGGGGGAGAGACCCAGTACTTC. Complete variable domain (other parts from reference TRBV18 and TRBJ2-5): NAGVMQNPRHLVRRRGQEARLRCSPMKGHSHVYWYRQLPEEGLKFMVYLQKENIIDESGMPKERFSAEFPKEGPSILRIQQVVRGDSAAYFCASSPPDGGETQYFGPGTRLLVL.

The rearrangement joins TRBV5-1 to TRBJ1-1; D unresolved. Germline-derived CDR1 and CDR2 are SGHRS and YFSETQ. The CDR3 spans 12 residues. The V end was cut by 7 bases, the J end by 2 bases, with 9 bases between. As DNA, the CDR3 is TGCGCCAGCGGCCAACAAAACACTGAAGCTTTCTTT. Its protein is CASGQQNTEAFF.

The DNA for the CDR3 is TGTGCCAGCAGCTTATACCCAGGGGGAATTTACGAGCAGTACTTC. It specifies CASSLYPGGIYEQYF. The chain is built from TRBV7-6 and TRBJ2-7, with 7 bases fitting TRBD1. V lost 2 bases and J lost 4; bases outside the gene matches: 8. Germline V gene lookup returns CDR1 SGHVS and CDR2 FNYEAQ. The CDR3 consists of 15 residues.

The V gene is TRBV2, the J gene TRBJ1-2; TRBD1 might be the D (5 bases). This CDR3 has 15 residues. V lost 7 bases to trimming and J lost 6 bases, with 21 bases between them. CDR1 and CDR2 from the germline V gene are SNHLY and FYNNEI. CDR3: CASTQDGQGGNGYTF. CDR3 coding DNA: TGTGCCAGCACCCAAGACGGGCAGGGCGGAAATGGCTACACCTTC.

The CDR3 protein is CASSPQGYRGPGGYTF. In nucleotides, the CDR3 is TGTGCCAGCAGCCCCCAGGGGTACAGGGGCCCCGGTGGCTACACCTTC. The V and J genes are TRBV5-6 and TRBJ1-2; 7 bases line up with TRBD1. Looked up from germline, CDR1 is SGHDT and CDR2 is YYEEEE. This CDR3 region has 16 residues. The trim removed 4 bases at V and 7 bases at J, leaving 16 bases unmatched. Full variable domain (rest looked up from reference TRBV5-6 and TRBJ1-2): DAGVTQSPTHLIKTRGQQVTLRCSPKSGHDTVSWYQQALGQGPQFIFQYYEEEERQRGNFPDRFSGHQFPNYSSELNVNALLLGDSALYLCASSPQGYRGPGGYTFGSGTRLTVV.

V usage is TRBV24-1 and J usage is TRBJ2-5; 8 bases agree with TRBD2. In germline, CDR1 is KGHDR, CDR2 SFDVKD. V lost 2 bases to trimming and J lost 5 bases; unmatched junction nucleotides: 6. This CDR3 has 15 residues. CDR3 coding DNA: TGTGCCACCAGTGATTCGGGGGGGGCCGTGGAGACCCAGTACTTC. Protein sequence: CATSDSGGAVETQYF.

V gene TRBV19 combines with J gene TRBJ1-1; D is possibly TRBD1 (6 bases). The V gene lost 6 bases and the J gene lost 8 bases, with 10 bases spanning the gap. CDR3 length: 11 amino acids. Germline loops: CDR1 LNHDA, CDR2 SQIVND (reference sequence). CDR3 DNA sequence: TGTGCCAGTAGGTTTACAGGGGAAGCTTTCTTT. This translates into CASRFTGEAFF.

V is TRBV2 and J is TRBJ2-1; 12 bases are a match to TRBD2. Germline CDR1 and CDR2: SNHLY and FYNNEI. V lost 6 bases to trimming and J lost 9 bases; unmatched junction nucleotides: 6. The CDR3 sequence is 14 residues long. Here the CDR3 DNA reads TGTGCCAGCAGACCTGGACTAGCGGGGAGTGAGCAGTTCTTC. Translation: CASRPGLAGSEQFF.

The chain has TRBV24-1 and TRBJ2-3; the D gene is possibly TRBD2 (6 bases). With 3 bases removed from V and 3 bases from J, the gap between germline ends came to 6 bases. The length of the CDR3 is 13 residues. Per the germline V gene, CDR1 is KGHDR and CDR2 is SFDVKD. Here the CDR3 DNA reads TGTGCCACCAGTGATGGACTAACAGATACGCAGTATTTT. Translated, it gives CATSDGLTDTQYF.

The chain employs TRBV28 and TRBJ2-3; 7 nucleotides line up with TRBD2. V shed 5 bases and J 4 bases; nucleotides not matched to a gene: 12. Germline V CDR1 and CDR2: MDHEN, SYDVKM. The CDR3 extends over 16 amino acids. This CDR3 reads CASSPGTAGWADTQYF. CDR3 DNA sequence: TGTGCCAGCAGTCCCGGTACAGCGGGATGGGCAGATACGCAGTATTTT.

This clone was found a few times. The J gene is TRBJ1-5, the V gene TRBV12-3 or TRBV12-4; the D gene is possibly TRBD1 (5 bases). The CDR3 consists of 13 residues. Trimming pared 6 bases from V and 6 bases from J, leaving 12 bases between. The chain's CDR3 is CASSDSFFQPQHF. CDR3 nucleotides: TGTGCCAGCAGCGACAGTTTTTTTCAGCCCCAGCATTTT.

The chain carries TRBV14 and TRBJ2-3; 9 bases line up with TRBD1. V shed 4 bases, J shed 4 bases, and the junction held 6 bases outside the gene matches. The CDR3 is 15 residues long. Looked up from germline, CDR1 is SGHDN and CDR2 is FVKESK. CDR3 amino acids: CASSLRDRAADTQYF. CDR3 nucleotides: TGTGCCAGCAGCCTCCGGGACAGGGCCGCAGATACGCAGTATTTT.

The rearrangement uses TRBV4-2 and TRBJ2-3; 9 bases agree with TRBD2. Germline V gives CDR1 LGHNA, CDR2 YNFKEQ. This CDR3 contains 18 residues. V shed 4 bases and J 2 bases; nucleotides not matched to a gene: 13. CDR3 coding DNA: TGTGCCAGCAGCCCTCGGTTCGGTAGCGGGGGCTACACAGATACGCAGTATTTT. The encoded protein is CASSPRFGSGGYTDTQYF.

This clone was seen a few times. This sample also contains other DNA sequences that code for the same CDR3. The chain uses TRBV5-1 and TRBJ1-1, with TRBD1 matching 8 bases. After removal of 4 bases from V and 5 bases from J, the junction contained 7 bases not matched to a gene. CDR3 length equals 14 residues. Germline V lookup: CDR1 SGHRS, CDR2 YFSETQ. The CDR3 bases are TGCGCCAGCAGCGGCGGACAGGGAGGAACTGAAGCTTTCTTT. Translation: CASSGGQGGTEAFF.

This clone was counted once. V and J are TRBV7-2 and TRBJ2-4, with 7 bases aligning to TRBD2. The CDR3 spans 14 residues. Trimming at V came to 5 bases and at J to 8 bases, leaving 9 bases not matched to a gene. CDR1 is SGHTA and CDR2 is FQGNSA in the germline V gene. CDR3 residues: CASSTRRAGDIQYF. CDR3 bases: TGTGCCAGCAGCACCCGAAGGGCGGGAGACATTCAGTACTTC. Full variable domain (outside the CDR3, taken from reference TRBV7-2 and TRBJ2-4): GAGVSQSPSNKVTEKGKDVELRCDPISGHTALYWYRQSLGQGLEFLIYFQGNSAPDKSGLPSDRFSAERTGGSVSTLTIQRTQQEDSAVYLCASSTRRAGDIQYFGAGTRLSVL.

This clone appeared a single time. CDR3 coding DNA: TGTGCCAGCAGCTGGACTAGCGGGAGGTCCGATGAGCAGTTCTTC. Translation: CASSWTSGRSDEQFF. The chain couples TRBV7-6 to TRBJ2-1; 14 bases agree with TRBD2. There are 15 residues in the CDR3. Germline values: CDR1 SGHVS, CDR2 FNYEAQ. The trim removed 4 bases at V and 8 bases at J, leaving 4 bases unmatched.

V and J are TRBV28 and TRBJ1-5, with TRBD1 matching over 9 bases. Germline values: CDR1 MDHEN, CDR2 SYDVKM. The V segment lost 5 bases and the J segment 6 bases; nucleotides outside the gene matches: 5. The CDR3 has 14 residues. The CDR3 is CASSNRGPGQPQHF. The CDR3 region has the DNA TGTGCCAGCAGTAACAGGGGGCCCGGTCAGCCCCAGCATTTT.

The V gene is TRBV5-1, the J gene TRBJ2-1; TRBD2 matches at 7 bases. The CDR3 has 15 amino acids. The trim removed 1 base at V and 5 bases at J, leaving 6 bases unmatched. In germline, CDR1 is SGHRS, CDR2 YFSETQ. CDR3 protein: CASSLSSGANNEQFF. The CDR3 DNA reads as TGCGCCAGCAGCTTGTCTAGCGGAGCTAACAATGAGCAGTTCTTC.

The chain employs TRBV28 and TRBJ2-3; D might be TRBD1 (6 bases). Germline-derived CDR1 and CDR2 are MDHEN and SYDVKM. CDR3 length: 17 residues. The germline V and J ends were trimmed by 5 bases and 0 bases, with 18 bases remaining between them. DNA for the CDR3: TGTGCCAGCAGTCATTGGACAGACTTTGGTAGCACAGATACGCAGTATTTT. This encodes CASSHWTDFGSTDTQYF.

This clone was counted once. The chain carries TRBV5-1 and TRBJ2-5; 7 nucleotides line up with TRBD1. Trimming cost V 2 bases and J 2 bases; bases outside gene matches: 3. From germline, CDR1 is SGHRS and CDR2 YFSETQ. There are 14 residues in the CDR3. The CDR3 sequence: CASSFSGQQETQYF. The CDR3 bases are TGCGCCAGCAGCTTCTCGGGACAGCAAGAGACCCAGTACTTC.

CDR3 sequence reads: CASSYEAAGLYEQYF. In nucleotides, the CDR3 is TGTGCCAGCAGTTACGAGGCAGCGGGACTCTACGAGCAGTACTTC. V usage is TRBV6-5 and J usage is TRBJ2-7; TRBD2 agrees at 7 bases. V dropped 2 bases and J dropped 3; count of bases not matched to a gene: 7. The CDR3 is 15 amino acids. Germline-derived CDR1 and CDR2 are MNHEY and SVGAGI.

The rearrangement uses TRBV9 and TRBJ1-2, with D possibly TRBD1 on 5 matching bases. Germline V CDR1 and CDR2: SGDLS, YYNGEE. Trimming took off 3 bases at V and 4 bases at J, with 16 bases between the two ends. The CDR3 is 15 amino acids. This CDR3 reads CASSARIGAVYGYTF. The CDR3 region has the DNA TGTGCCAGCAGCGCGAGGATAGGGGCTGTCTATGGCTACACCTTC.

DNA of the CDR3: TGTGCCAGCACCAGGGCGGAGTATGGCTACACCTTC. Its translation: CASTRAEYGYTF. The V gene is TRBV19, the J gene TRBJ1-2; TRBD1 might be the D (5 bases). V gave up 9 bases and J gave up 5 bases, with 13 bases separating them. The CDR3 totals 12 residues. Germline CDR1 is LNHDA and CDR2 is SQIVND (reference sequence).